The source of this TCR beta chain is a study of beta chain features in type 1 diabetes. Study as a whole: Cell yields, gender and age were comparable in patients and healthy donors. Study-level results: Whether HLA type affects TCRB rearrangement stayed undetermined in the present work. For Type 1 diabetes patients, all four CD4+ subsets carried TCRB CDR3s that were moderately but significantly shorter. A greater similarity of naive, central memory and Treg TCRB repertoires was seen among patients than among healthy donors.

The CDR3 loop spans 15 amino acids. Germline V gene data show CDR1 as SGHTA and CDR2 as FQGNSA. The trim removed 3 bases at V and 6 bases at J, leaving 5 bases unmatched. Of the isolated RNA, all was reverse transcribed, and so the sequenced material was expressed TCRB transcripts. Sequenced by immunoSEQ multiplex PCR; TCRdb stores in-frame clones only, minus some. The sample lists around 690,000 clones, around 11% occurring once. Notes on this clone: Its specificity is not known.

It was via CD45RO/CCR7/CD25/CD127/CD95/CD27 that CD4+ naive, central memory, regulatory and stem cell-like memory cells were sorted. The TCR comes from a man in his thirties or forties with type 1 diabetes. The sequenced sample was naive CD4+ T cells from blood. V gene TRBV7-2 combines with J gene TRBJ1-4; 9 bases line up with TRBD1. This CDR3 reads CASSFLGTGYEKLFF. As DNA, the CDR3 is TGTGCCAGCAGCTTTCTCGGGACAGGGTATGAAAAACTGTTTTTT.